This T cell receptor beta chain was sequenced in a study of blood T cell repertoires in COVID-19. About the study: The United States, Italy and Spain supplied acute and convalescent COVID-19 samples. PBMCs, B-cell-depleted T cells, or T cells provided the cDNA or gDNA that made up the material.

V was shortened by 0 bases and J by 5 bases, with 12 bases between the two germline ends. This CDR3 region has 14 residues. The V gene's germline CDR1 is SGHTS and CDR2 YDEGEE. This table comes from immunoSEQ multiplex PCR, and its TCRdb copy is limited to in-frame clones, with some not included. The table shows 250,000 or so clones, with 60% to 75% occurring only once. This sequence originates from a woman of 80 years or more with acute or convalescent COVID-19. Sequenced: peripheral blood. V is TRBV5-8 and J is TRBJ2-7, with a weak D call TRBD1 (6 bases). The CDR3, as DNA: TGTGCCAGCAGCTTGGGTTCAGGGGACCACGAGCAGTACTTC. Translated: CASSLGSGDHEQYF. The whole variable domain, remainder taken from reference TRBV5-8 and TRBJ2-7, is EAGVTQSPTHLIKTRGQQATLRCSPISGHTSVYWYQQALGLGLQFLLWYDEGEERNRGNFPPRFSGRQFPNYSSELNVNALELEDSALYLCASSLGSGDHEQYFGPGTRLTVT.